What follows are 23 T cell receptor beta chains derived from one specimen sequenced in a study of T cell changes during pregnancy in multiple sclerosis. TCRdb keeps only in-frame clones here, not all; method: immunoSEQ multiplex PCR. The sample comprises 84,000 or so clones, less than 95% of which are singletons, and more than 2% rests with the top ten. Source: peripheral blood, taken in the third trimester of pregnancy. These receptors originate from a female donor with multiple sclerosis, enrolled in a pregnancy study.

This clone was seen once. The chain combines TRBV5-1 with TRBJ1-2, with D maybe TRBD1 (6 bases). Trimming cost V 2 bases and J 5 bases, with 19 bases left between them. Germline V lookup: CDR1 SGHRS, CDR2 YFSETQ. CDR3 length: 16 amino acids. The CDR3 DNA follows: TGCGCCAGCAGCTTTTACATGACAGGAGTAGGATATGGCTACACCTTC. Translated: CASSFYMTGVGYGYTF. The whole variable domain, filled in from reference TRBV5-1 and TRBJ1-2, reads KAGVTQTPRYLIKTRGQQVTLSCSPISGHRSVSWYQQTPGQGLQFLFEYFSETQRNKGNFPGRFSGRQFSNSRSEMNVSTLELGDSALYLCASSFYMTGVGYGYTFGSGTRLTVV.

The J gene is TRBJ2-7, the V gene TRBV7-9, with 12 bases lining up with TRBD1. The V gene's germline CDR1 is SEHNR and CDR2 FQNEAQ (reference sequence). This CDR3 has 14 amino acids. V dropped 8 bases and J dropped 6; count of bases not matched to a gene: 8. The CDR3 DNA reads TGTGCCAGCCAAAACCGGGACAGGGGGCTCGAGCAGTACTTC. This gives the protein CASQNRDRGLEQYF.

V gene TRBV7-9 combines with J gene TRBJ2-1; TRBD2 aligns across 9 bases. The J segment lost 6 bases and the V segment lost 1 base, leaving 1 base of the junction unmatched. The CDR3 is made up of 14 amino acids. Germline CDR1 reads SEHNR; CDR2 reads FQNEAQ (reference sequence). The CDR3, as DNA: TGTGCCAGCAGCTTAGGCGGGGGGGGCAATGAGCAGTTCTTC. Its translation is CASSLGGGGNEQFF.

V and J are TRBV29-1 and TRBJ2-1; D is unclear. CDR3 length equals 14 residues. The germline V gene encodes CDR1 SQVTM and CDR2 ANQGSEA. Trimming stripped 6 bases from V and 4 bases from J, with 16 bases between. The chain's CDR3 is CSVPRQRFYNEQFF. Written as DNA, the CDR3 is TGCAGCGTACCCCGGCAGCGCTTTTACAATGAGCAGTTCTTC.

The rearrangement joins TRBV18 to TRBJ1-1; D uncertain. Germline V gene lookup returns CDR1 KGHSH and CDR2 LQKENI. CDR3 length equals 15 residues. The ends were cut back, 3 bases at V and 4 bases at J, with 15 bases in the middle. The CDR3 nucleotides read TGTGCCAGCTCACCCGCACACGCAGGCAGCACTGAAGCTTTCTTT. This codes for CASSPAHAGSTEAFF.

The rearrangement uses TRBV5-1 and TRBJ1-3, with 9 bases fitting TRBD1. Germline lookup yields CDR1 SGHRS and CDR2 YFSETQ. The CDR3 is 17 residues long. Trimming at V came to 0 bases and at J to 0 bases, leaving 4 bases not matched to a gene. The CDR3: CASSLAGQGLSGNTIYF. In nucleotides, the CDR3 is TGCGCCAGCAGCTTGGCAGGACAGGGGCTCTCTGGAAACACCATATATTTT.

Comments on this clone: At one boundary the junction diverges from the germline segment, which might be a read error. V and J are TRBV5-6 and TRBJ2-1; tentatively, D is TRBD2 (5 bases). The CDR3 is made up of 11 amino acids. Germline V gene lookup returns CDR1 SGHDT and CDR2 YYEEEE. The CDR3 DNA follows: TGTGCCAGCAGTTTGGAGGAGCGTTGGTTCTTC. Protein product: CASSLEERWFF.

The chain couples TRBV27 to TRBJ1-6, with D hard to call. From germline, CDR1 is MNHEY and CDR2 SMNVEV (reference sequence). CDR3 length equals 12 residues. V dropped 3 bases and J dropped 10 bases, with 7 bases sitting between them. The CDR3 nucleotides read TGTGCCAGCAGTTTCATCGCGTCACCCCTCCACTTT. The encoded protein is CASSFIASPLHF.

This chain joins TRBV13 and TRBJ2-3; 8 bases are a match to TRBD2. The V gene end was trimmed by 5 bases and the J gene end by 2 bases; junction bases not matched to a gene: 3. The CDR3 totals 14 residues. Germline V gives CDR1 PRHDT, CDR2 FYEKMQ (reference sequence). CDR3 DNA sequence: TGTGCCAGCAGCCTAGCGGGTCCCACAGATACGCAGTATTTT. It encodes CASSLAGPTDTQYF.

This clone was found once. This chain uses TRBV7-9 with TRBJ2-4; TRBD1 agrees at 7 bases. J lost 4 bases, V lost 5 bases, and 11 bases had no gene match. Germline CDR1 is SEHNR and CDR2 is FQNEAQ (reference sequence). This CDR3 is built from 16 residues. The CDR3 is CASSQRQPGQKNIQYF. The CDR3 DNA sequence: TGTGCCAGCAGCCAGCGCCAGCCGGGACAGAAAAACATTCAGTACTTC.

The chain carries TRBV7-8 and TRBJ1-5, with TRBD1 identical over 9 bases. The CDR3 is 20 amino acids. Trimming cost V 5 bases and J 1 base; bases outside gene matches: 18. Per the germline V gene, CDR1 is SGHVS and CDR2 is FQNEAQ. The CDR3 spells CASSQLRRGTGRLSNQPQHF. For the CDR3, the DNA is TGTGCCAGCAGCCAACTAAGGAGAGGGACAGGGAGATTAAGCAATCAGCCCCAGCATTTT.

The chain carries TRBV7-2 and TRBJ2-1; a possible D gene is TRBD2 (5 bases). Germline values: CDR1 SGHTA, CDR2 FQGNSA. CDR3 length: 13 amino acids. V was pared by 6 bases and J by 7 bases, with 13 bases between. CDR3 DNA: TGTGCCAGCAGATCGGACTCTTATAATGAGCAGTTCTTC. Amino acid sequence: CASRSDSYNEQFF.

V gene TRBV5-1 combines with J gene TRBJ1-5; no clear D gene. CDR1 and CDR2 (germline): SGHRS, YFSETQ. The CDR3 is 13 residues long. The germline V and J ends were trimmed by 0 bases and 5 bases, with 6 bases remaining between them. The CDR3 loop is CASSLGEDQPQHF. The DNA for the CDR3 is TGCGCCAGCAGCTTGGGGGAGGATCAGCCCCAGCATTTT.

J is TRBJ1-2 and V is TRBV7-8; TRBD1 aligns across 10 bases. The CDR3 totals 17 residues. With 2 bases clipped from V and 7 bases from J, the junction kept 13 bases outside the gene matches. Germline-derived CDR1 and CDR2 are SGHVS and FQNEAQ. The DNA of the CDR3 is TGTGCCAGCAGCTTATGGGAAAGACAGGGGGCTGGGGGTGGCTACACCTTC. Translated: CASSLWERQGAGGGYTF.

This chain joins TRBV6-5 and TRBJ1-3, with unresolved D. With 6 bases removed from V and 4 bases from J, the gap between germline ends came to 10 bases. CDR1 is MNHEY and CDR2 is SVGAGI in the germline V gene. The CDR3 spans 13 residues. CDR3 residues: CASSPIAGNTIYF. The CDR3 DNA follows: TGTGCCAGCAGCCCGATAGCCGGAAACACCATATATTTT.

In the case of this clone: The DNA is left out, because the CDR3 cannot be placed on it with certainty; the CDR3 is given as TCRdb lists it. V is TRBV2 and J is TRBJ2-2; the table's D call, TRBD1, was not checked against the DNA. The CDR3 is 16 amino acids long, termini counted. Germline V lookup: CDR1 SNHLY, CDR2 FYNNEI. The CDR3 here is CASTSVQGHNTGELFF.

The chain joins TRBV7-9 to TRBJ2-3; 13 nucleotides agree with TRBD2. Germline V gene lookup returns CDR1 SEHNR and CDR2 FQNEAQ (reference sequence). This CDR3 spans 17 amino acids. Germline trimming cut 2 bases from V and 5 bases from J; bases unmatched to any gene: 7. CDR3 in amino acids: CASSLLTSGGPRDTQYF. The CDR3, as DNA: TGTGCCAGCAGCTTATTGACTAGCGGGGGGCCAAGAGATACGCAGTATTTT.

This clone was detected a few times. This chain links TRBV6-4 with TRBJ1-1; D is undetermined. This CDR3 comprises 13 residues. CDR1 and CDR2 from the germline V gene are MRHNA and SNTAGT. With 5 bases removed from V and 2 bases from J, the gap between germline ends came to 9 bases. CDR3 in amino acids: CASSIQQNTEAFF. CDR3 sequence (DNA): TGTGCCAGCAGTATACAGCAAAACACTGAAGCTTTCTTT.

The chain joins TRBV7-8 to TRBJ2-6, with D perhaps matching TRBD1 (6 bases). Germline V lookup: CDR1 SGHVS, CDR2 FQNEAQ. This CDR3 has 20 residues. The V end lost 4 bases, the J end lost 0 bases, and 22 bases lay between the germline ends. The CDR3: CASSSNRVPQRNSGANVLTF. Written as DNA, the CDR3 is TGTGCCAGCAGCTCAAACAGGGTACCTCAAAGGAACTCTGGGGCCAACGTCCTGACTTTC.

This chain uses TRBV6-5 with TRBJ1-3; 9 nucleotides match TRBD1. V dropped 6 bases and J dropped 4; count of bases not matched to a gene: 7. The germline CDR1 and CDR2 sequences are MNHEY and SVGAGI. This CDR3 has 15 residues. CDR3 protein: CASSQDRGTGNTIYF. DNA of the CDR3: TGTGCCAGCAGCCAGGACAGGGGAACCGGAAACACCATATATTTT.

This chain connects TRBV4-1 to TRBJ2-7; TRBD1 aligns across 8 bases. V shed 1 base and J 4 bases; nucleotides not matched to a gene: 0. Germline CDR1 and CDR2: MGHRA and YSYEKL. CDR3 length: 13 amino acids. CDR3 sequence reads: CASSQGTGYEQYF. CDR3 nucleotide sequence: TGCGCCAGCAGCCAAGGGACAGGGTACGAGCAGTACTTC.

The chain has TRBV19 and TRBJ2-1; 7 bases are shared with TRBD2. CDR3 length equals 12 residues. Trimming at V came to 5 bases and at J to 13 bases, leaving 8 bases not matched to a gene. CDR1 LNHDA and CDR2 SQIVND come from the germline V gene (reference sequence). The CDR3: CASSGWGDYQFF. CDR3 DNA sequence: TGTGCCAGTAGTGGCTGGGGGGACTACCAGTTCTTC.

The chain employs TRBV2 and TRBJ2-5; 9 positions agree with TRBD2. The length of the CDR3 is 15 residues. Germline V lookup: CDR1 SNHLY, CDR2 FYNNEI. The V gene end was trimmed by 2 bases and the J gene end by 5 bases; junction bases not matched to a gene: 6. In DNA, the CDR3 is TGTGCCAGCAGTGAACTCCTAGCGGGGACTGAGACCCAGTACTTC. This gives the protein CASSELLAGTETQYF.